These T cell receptor beta chains were read from a single sample in a study of technical replicates of blood from a few donors. Repertoires were generated with immunoSEQ multiplex PCR, while TCRdb's copy carries only in-frame clones and drops some. The sample has some 78,000 clones, roughly 93% seen once. The sample taken for sequencing was T cells isolated from PBMCs. The source of these receptors is a human donor in good health. Both conserved end residues are part of each CDR3. The order of the fields is V gene, J gene, D gene, clone size, CDR3 DNA, CDR3 protein. D genes are given only for firm matches. A row's size may be missing; if present it is once, few, many or a size class.

>TRBV4-1|TRBJ1-5|TRBD1|NA
TGCGCCAGCAGCCAACTAGGGGGCTACGGTAACAATCAGCCCCAGCATTTT
CASSQLGGYGNNQPQHF
>TRBV5-1|TRBJ2-7|TRBD1|NA
TGCGCCAGCAGCGTCGATACAGACAGGGGGTACGAGCAGTACTTC
CASSVDTDRGYEQYF
>TRBV10-1|TRBJ1-1|TRBD1|NA
TGCGCCAGCAGTGGGACAGGGCTCGCTGAAGCTTTCTTT
CASSGTGLAEAFF
>TRBV9|TRBJ2-3|TRBD2|NA
TGTGCCAGCAGCGTAGCTGGCGGGGGGCCGGGAGATACGCAGTATTTT
CASSVAGGGPGDTQYF
>TRBV27|TRBJ2-7|TRBD2|once
TGTGCCAGTCGGCAGGGACTAGCTTCTTACGAGCAGTACTTC
CASRQGLASYEQYF
>TRBV2|TRBJ2-1|TRBD2|NA
TGTGCCAGCAGCGCTGGTAGCGGGAAGTATAATGAGCAGTTCTTC
CASSAGSGKYNEQFF
>TRBV7-2|TRBJ2-7|NA|NA
TGTGCCAGCAGCTTTGAGGGCGAGCAGTACTTC
CASSFEGEQYF
>TRBV5-1|TRBJ2-5|TRBD2|NA
TGCGCCAGCAGCTTGACTAGCGGGAGATTCGAGACCCAGTACTTC
CASSLTSGRFETQYF
>TRBV7-8|TRBJ2-1|NA|few
TGTGCCAGCAGCTTGACTAGCTACAATGAGCAGTTCTTC
CASSLTSYNEQFF
>TRBV6-1|TRBJ1-5|NA|NA
TGTGCCAGCAGTGGAGACAGGAGGAACAATCAGCCCCAGCATTTT
CASSGDRRNNQPQHF
>TRBV7-9|TRBJ2-7|TRBD2|NA
TGTGCCAGCAGCCCCCGGGGGGGTGGGAGTGGGTCCTACGAGCAGTACTTC
CASSPRGGGSGSYEQYF
>TRBV9|TRBJ1-2|NA|NA
TGTGCCAGCAGCGTAGGTCAACCCGGGGGGCCTGGCTACACCTTC
CASSVGQPGGPGYTF
>TRBV30|TRBJ2-2|NA|NA
TGTGCCTGGAGTGTAGGGGTTCCCTCAACCGGGGAGCTGTTTTTT
CAWSVGVPSTGELFF
>TRBV7-2|TRBJ1-1|TRBD1|NA
TGTGCCAGCAGCTTAGCGCGGACAGGGCTTGAAGCTTTCTTT
CASSLARTGLEAFF
>TRBV27|TRBJ2-1|NA|NA
TGTGCCAGCACCTTCTCAGGGCCTCCCTACAATGAGCAGTTCTTC
CASTFSGPPYNEQFF
>TRBV13|TRBJ2-7|NA|NA
TGTGCCAGCAGCTTAGTATCCCCCTACGGCAGGATTACCTACGAGCAGTACTTC
CASSLVSPYGRITYEQYF
>TRBV6-1|TRBJ2-2|NA|NA
TGTGCCAGCAGCGTCGGGACATTCAACACCGGGGAGCTGTTTTTT
CASSVGTFNTGELFF
>TRBV4-3|TRBJ2-1|NA|NA
TGCGCCAGCAGCCAAGAATTTCCTAGCGTGTACAATGAGCAGTTCTTC
CASSQEFPSVYNEQFF
>TRBV28|TRBJ2-2|NA|NA
TGTGCCAGCAGTTTGGAGTACGGGGGAGCGGGCGGGGAGCTGTTTTTT
CASSLEYGGAGGELFF
>TRBV29-1|TRBJ2-3|TRBD2|NA
TGCAGCGTACCTGGAACTAGCGGGAGGGCGGATACGCAGTATTTT
CSVPGTSGRADTQYF
>TRBV5-1|TRBJ1-2|NA|NA
TGCGCCAGCAGCTCGCGGAGGGGAGGATATGGCTACACCTTC
CASSSRRGGYGYTF
>TRBV6-1|TRBJ1-1|NA|NA
TGTGCCAGTTGGGGGGGAATGAACACTGAAGCTTTCTTT
CASWGGMNTEAFF
>TRBV13|TRBJ2-1|NA|NA
TGTGCCAGCAGCTTAGAGGCAGGTCTCTACAATGAGCAGTTCTTC
CASSLEAGLYNEQFF
>TRBV27|TRBJ2-7|NA|NA
TGTGCCAGCAGTTATTCGGGGGCCTACGAGCAGTACTTC
CASSYSGAYEQYF
>TRBV11-3|TRBJ2-7|NA|NA
TGTGCCAGCAGCTTAGGGGCCGGGAGCCACGAGCAGTACTTC
CASSLGAGSHEQYF
>TRBV2|TRBJ2-1|TRBD2|once
TGTGCCAGCCCCCAGCGGGATAGTATTTATGAGCAGTTCTTC
CASPQRDSIYEQFF
>TRBV7-3|TRBJ2-7|TRBD2|NA
TGTGCCAGCAGCGGAAGCGGGAGCCCCTACGAGCAGTACTTC
CASSGSGSPYEQYF
>TRBV19|TRBJ2-5|NA|NA
TGTGCCAGTAGTATTGACGGGGAAGAGACCCAGTACTTC
CASSIDGEETQYF
>TRBV9|TRBJ2-1|TRBD2|NA
TGTGCCAGCAGCCCCGGACTAGTGGACAATGAGCAGTTCTTC
CASSPGLVDNEQFF
>TRBV11-2|TRBJ2-1|NA|NA
TGTGCCAGCAGCTTAGTTGCACACACGGGCAATGAGCAGTTCTTC
CASSLVAHTGNEQFF
>TRBV28|TRBJ2-1|TRBD2|NA
TGTGCCAGCACCCCGGGACTAGCGGGAGTTGTTGAGCAGTTCTTC
CASTPGLAGVVEQFF
>TRBV2|TRBJ2-4|TRBD1|NA
TGTGCCAGCAGTGTACCACAGGGGCGCCTTACCCAGTACTTC
CASSVPQGRLTQYF
>TRBV7-2|TRBJ1-2|NA|NA
TGTGCCAGCAGCTCGACACAGGGAGCGCCCACCTTC
CASSSTQGAPTF
>TRBV5-5|TRBJ1-3|TRBD1|NA
TGTGCCAGCAGCCCTTCGACAGGGGGCTTCTCCTCTGGAAACACCATATATTTT
CASSPSTGGFSSGNTIYF
>TRBV10-3|TRBJ2-7|TRBD2|NA
TGTGCCATCAGTGAGGGACTAGCGCGAACGCCCCTCGAGCAGTACTTC
CAISEGLARTPLEQYF
>TRBV5-4|TRBJ2-1|TRBD2|NA
TGTGCCAGCAGTCCTAGCGGGAGCCACAATGAGCAGTTCTTC
CASSPSGSHNEQFF
>TRBV10-3|TRBJ2-3|TRBD2|NA
TGTGCCATCAAAGGGCTAGCGGGAGCGGATACGCAGTATTTT
CAIKGLAGADTQYF
>TRBV5-1|TRBJ2-1|NA|NA
TGCGCCAGCGGATCTCAGGGGCAAGGTATGCATGAGCAGTTCTTC
CASGSQGQGMHEQFF
>TRBV7-3|TRBJ1-2|NA|NA
TGTGCCAGCAGACAGGGTCCCAACTATGGCTACACCTTC
CASRQGPNYGYTF
>TRBV5-8|TRBJ1-2|NA|NA
TGTGCCAGCAGCTTCCAGGGATACGGCTATGGCTACACCTTC
CASSFQGYGYGYTF
>TRBV11-2|TRBJ1-1|NA|NA
TGTGCCAGCAGCTACACAGGGCTCGATGGAGCTTTCTTT
CASSYTGLDGAFF
>TRBV27|TRBJ2-7|NA|NA
TGTGCCAGCAGTTTGACAGGATTTTACGAGCAGTACTTC
CASSLTGFYEQYF
>TRBV2|TRBJ1-2|TRBD1|NA
TGTGCCAGCAAACAGGACAGGGGGGACTATGGCTACACCTTC
CASKQDRGDYGYTF
>TRBV7-7|TRBJ2-1|TRBD2|NA
TGTGCCAGCAGCCGTGGACTAGCGGGAGTCAATGAGCAGTTCTTC
CASSRGLAGVNEQFF
>TRBV7-9|TRBJ1-2|TRBD1|NA
TGTGCCAGCGCACGACAGGGGATCTATGGCTACACCTTC
CASARQGIYGYTF
>TRBV11-2|TRBJ2-7|TRBD1|NA
TGTGCCAGCAGCCGGGGGACAGGGGCCTACGAGCAGTACTTC
CASSRGTGAYEQYF
>TRBV6-1|TRBJ2-3|NA|NA
TGTGCCAGCAGTGAAGGACTCCCTATATTCACAGATACGCAGTATTTT
CASSEGLPIFTDTQYF
>TRBV7-2|TRBJ2-7|TRBD1|NA
TGTGCCAGCAGCTTATATACAGGGGTCTTGGTAGAGCAGTACTTC
CASSLYTGVLVEQYF
>TRBV9|TRBJ2-5|NA|NA
TGTGCCAGCAGCGCTGGAGGGGAGACCCAGTACTTC
CASSAGGETQYF